The T cell receptor beta chain described here comes from a study of T cell changes during pregnancy in multiple sclerosis. The CDR3 spans 15 residues. CDR1 is MNHNS, CDR2 SASEGT, per germline. V shed 1 base and J 4 bases; nucleotides not matched to a gene: 4. The assay was immunoSEQ multiplex PCR, and TCRdb's table has in-frame clones only and misses some. The sample carries 30,000 to 45,000 clones, just over 85% recorded once. The sequences come from CD4+ T cells from peripheral blood mononuclear cells, collected before pregnancy. The rearrangement links TRBV6-1 to TRBJ2-1; 7 nucleotides align to TRBD2. This TCR was sampled from a female donor with multiple sclerosis, enrolled in a pregnancy study. This CDR3 is CASSEGVGGYNEQFF. CDR3 nucleotides: TGTGCCAGCAGTGAAGGGGTGGGAGGGTACAATGAGCAGTTCTTC.